This record looks at one TCR beta chain sequence and its context. Here immunoSEQ multiplex PCR was the method, and the copy in TCRdb shows in-frame clones only, minus some. The data contain tens of thousands of clones, about 86% of them singletons. The germline V gene encodes CDR1 LNHNV and CDR2 YYDKDF (reference sequence). Trimming cost V 6 bases and J 0 bases; bases outside gene matches: 11. The CDR3 has 17 amino acids. The record originates from a study of blood T cell repertoires in COVID-19. Specimen: peripheral blood. The clonotype originates from a middle-aged man with active COVID-19. The chain combines TRBV15 with TRBJ1-5, with 7 bases matching TRBD1. The CDR3 nucleotides are TGTGCCACCAGTCCTAATGCAGGACAGGCTAGCAATCAGCCCCAGCATTTT. Amino acids: CATSPNAGQASNQPQHF.